What follows are 15 T cell receptor beta chains derived from one specimen sequenced in a study of cytomegalovirus exposure and HLA in healthy donors. Sequencing used immunoSEQ multiplex PCR; TCRdb keeps in-frame clones, though not all of them. Seen here are about 360,000 clones, 86% observed once, and the top ten hold approximately 0.86%. Sample: PBMCs. These receptors all stem from a woman younger than 35 in good health and CMV-seronegative.

The CDR3 spells CATSGGQPWETQYF. Written as DNA, the CDR3 is TGTGCCACCAGCGGAGGACAACCTTGGGAGACCCAGTACTTC. The rearrangement uses TRBV15 and TRBJ2-5; the D gene could be TRBD1 or TRBD2 (5 bases each). The germline V and J ends were trimmed by 5 bases and 5 bases, with 15 bases remaining between them. CDR3 length: 14 residues. Germline V gene lookup returns CDR1 LNHNV and CDR2 YYDKDF (reference sequence).

The chain is built from TRBV11-2 and TRBJ1-3; no firm D call. Germline-derived CDR1 and CDR2 are SGHAT and FQNNGV. V dropped 4 bases and J dropped 4 bases, with 8 bases sitting between them. The length of the CDR3 is 13 residues. The CDR3, as DNA: TGTGCCAGCAGCTATTTGGGCGGAAACACCATATATTTT. Amino acid sequence: CASSYLGGNTIYF.

V usage is TRBV19 and J usage is TRBJ1-1; possibly TRBD1 for D (5 bases). V was pared by 6 bases and J by 1 base, with 15 bases between. The CDR3 has 15 residues. Per germline, CDR1 LNHDA and CDR2 SQIVND (reference sequence). CDR3 sequence (DNA): TGTGCCAGTAGAGATCAGGGTCTTGAGAACACTGAAGCTTTCTTT. The encoded protein is CASRDQGLENTEAFF.

V gene TRBV6-1 combines with J gene TRBJ2-7, with a weak D call TRBD2 (6 bases). With 8 bases removed from V and 4 bases from J, the gap between germline ends came to 15 bases. Germline V gene lookup returns CDR1 MNHNS and CDR2 SASEGT. CDR3 length equals 13 residues. CDR3: CASQGGVRYEQYF. The CDR3 coding sequence is TGTGCCAGCCAAGGCGGGGTTCGATACGAGCAGTACTTC.

The gene calls are TRBV19 and TRBJ1-5, with a possible D match to TRBD1 (6 bases). The CDR3 spans 16 residues. Trimming took off 4 bases at V and 3 bases at J, with 16 bases between the two ends. From germline, CDR1 is LNHDA and CDR2 SQIVND (reference sequence). As DNA, the CDR3 is TGTGCCAGTAGTAGAAATCACAGGGACCCCAATCAGCCCCAGCATTTT. Its translation: CASSRNHRDPNQPQHF.

This clone has a count of ten or more. A junction boundary mismatches the germline segment, possibly from a read error. The chain couples TRBV2 to TRBJ1-1; D remains unclear. The germline CDR1 and CDR2 sequences are SNHLY and FYNNEI. This CDR3 spans 12 amino acids. CDR3 sequence reads: CASSVGLDGKSF. The CDR3 DNA follows: TGTGCCAGCAGTGTGGGTTTGGACGGGAAGAGCTTT.

This chain joins TRBV27 and TRBJ1-1; D is undetermined. The CDR3 has 16 residues. Germline-derived CDR1 and CDR2 are MNHEY and SMNVEV (reference sequence). The germline V and J ends were trimmed by 6 bases and 0 bases, with 17 bases remaining between them. CDR3 DNA sequence: TGTGCCAGCAGCTACCCTTGGGTACAGATGAACACTGAAGCTTTCTTT. This gives the protein CASSYPWVQMNTEAFF.

The chain employs TRBV27 and TRBJ2-3; 9 bases map to TRBD2. Trimming at V came to 2 bases and at J to 10 bases, leaving 7 bases not matched to a gene. This CDR3 spans 14 amino acids. Germline-derived CDR1 and CDR2 are MNHEY and SMNVEV (reference sequence). The CDR3 DNA reads TGTGCCAGCAGTTTAGGGCTAGCGGGATACTCGCAGTATTTT. The encoded protein is CASSLGLAGYSQYF.

V is TRBV9 and J is TRBJ2-3; 9 bases agree with TRBD2. Germline V lookup: CDR1 SGDLS, CDR2 YYNGEE. The CDR3 sequence is 17 residues long. V dropped 3 bases and J dropped 3; count of bases not matched to a gene: 11. CDR3 protein: CASSEGGLAGLTDTQYF. CDR3 nucleotide sequence: TGTGCCAGCAGCGAGGGTGGGCTAGCGGGGTTAACAGATACGCAGTATTTT.

The chain has TRBV5-1 and TRBJ2-2; 7 positions agree with TRBD2. V trimming: 4 bases; J trimming: 4 bases; junction bases outside the gene matches: 10. Germline CDR1 is SGHRS and CDR2 is YFSETQ. The CDR3 has 16 residues. The CDR3: CASSPEPGGGTGELFF. The CDR3 DNA reads TGCGCCAGCAGCCCGGAACCGGGAGGAGGCACCGGGGAGCTGTTTTTT.

The chain has TRBV4-1 and TRBJ2-1, with 11 bases aligning to TRBD2. The germline CDR1 and CDR2 sequences are MGHRA and YSYEKL. The V segment lost 3 bases and the J segment 8 bases; nucleotides outside the gene matches: 9. There are 16 residues in the CDR3. In DNA, the CDR3 is TGCGCCAGCAGCCATCTGGTAGCGGGGGGGCCCCATGAGCAGTTCTTC. Translated: CASSHLVAGGPHEQFF.

The chain links TRBV19 to TRBJ2-7; 11 bases line up with TRBD2. Germline V gives CDR1 LNHDA, CDR2 SQIVND (reference sequence). Trimming took 8 bases from V and 2 from J; bases not matched to a gene: 11. The CDR3 is made up of 16 amino acids. This CDR3 reads CASSPGTSGKAYEQYF. As DNA, the CDR3 is TGTGCCAGTTCTCCCGGGACTAGCGGCAAAGCCTACGAGCAGTACTTC.

J is TRBJ2-5 and V is TRBV9; D call uncertain. The CDR3 totals 13 residues. Trimming cost V 4 bases and J 2 bases, with 9 bases left between them. The germline V gene encodes CDR1 SGDLS and CDR2 YYNGEE. The CDR3 region is CASSPSQQETQYF. CDR3 DNA: TGTGCCAGCAGCCCCTCCCAGCAAGAGACCCAGTACTTC.

V is TRBV6-5 and J is TRBJ2-7; 7 nucleotides align to TRBD1. J gave up 0 bases and V 7 bases, and 6 bases lay outside the gene matches. Germline V gives CDR1 MNHEY, CDR2 SVGAGI. CDR3 length equals 14 residues. The CDR3 protein is CASTEDRSSYEQYF. For the CDR3, the DNA is TGTGCCAGCACCGAGGACAGGAGCTCCTACGAGCAGTACTTC.

The rearrangement links TRBV4-2 to TRBJ2-7; possibly TRBD2 for D (7 bases). The CDR3 extends over 14 amino acids. Germline assignment: CDR1 LGHNA and CDR2 YNFKEQ. V lost 3 bases and J lost 4, with 13 bases in between. CDR3 sequence (DNA): TGTGCCAGCAGCCAGGGTAAGGGGGGGTACGAGCAGTACTTC. Its protein is CASSQGKGGYEQYF.